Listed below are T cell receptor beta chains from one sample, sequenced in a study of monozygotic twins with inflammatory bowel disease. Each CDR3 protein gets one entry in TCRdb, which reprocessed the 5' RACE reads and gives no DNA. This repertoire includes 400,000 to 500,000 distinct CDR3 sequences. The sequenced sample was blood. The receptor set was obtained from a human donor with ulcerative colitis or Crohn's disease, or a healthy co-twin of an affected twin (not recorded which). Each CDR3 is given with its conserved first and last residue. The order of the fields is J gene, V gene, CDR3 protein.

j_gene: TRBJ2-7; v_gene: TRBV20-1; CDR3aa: CSAIPGQALWEQYF
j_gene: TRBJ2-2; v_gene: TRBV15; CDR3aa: CATSRDLAGVAGELFF
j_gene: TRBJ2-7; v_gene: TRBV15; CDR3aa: CATSGNRGREQYF
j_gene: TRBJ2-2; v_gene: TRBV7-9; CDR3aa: CASSPPGQGFSGELFF
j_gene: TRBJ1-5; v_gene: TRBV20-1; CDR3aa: CSARDFRNQPQHF
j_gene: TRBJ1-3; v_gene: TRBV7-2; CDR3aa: CASSPQGPSGNTIYF
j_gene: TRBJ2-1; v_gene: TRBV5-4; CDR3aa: CASSSESGELRNEQFF
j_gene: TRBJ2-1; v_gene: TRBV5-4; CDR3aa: CASSSRGWESSYNEQFF
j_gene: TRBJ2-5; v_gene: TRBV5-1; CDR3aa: CATADRGQLGETQYF
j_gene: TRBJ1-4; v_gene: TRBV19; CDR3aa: CASSQPDRADEKLFF
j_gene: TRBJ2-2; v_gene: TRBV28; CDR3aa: CASSLTGTGSSGELFF
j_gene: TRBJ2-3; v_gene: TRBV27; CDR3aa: CASSLRGAGASTDTQYF
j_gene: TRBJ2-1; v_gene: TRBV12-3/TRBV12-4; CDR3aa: CASSLGPLAGAPDNEQFF
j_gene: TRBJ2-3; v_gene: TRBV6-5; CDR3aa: CASSYSRAGGVIDTQYF
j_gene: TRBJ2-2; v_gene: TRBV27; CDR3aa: CASSLGLTGELFF
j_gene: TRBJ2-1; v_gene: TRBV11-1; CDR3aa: CASSLSLVISGTGSYNEQFF
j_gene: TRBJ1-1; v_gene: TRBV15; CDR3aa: CATSRGRVDTEAFF
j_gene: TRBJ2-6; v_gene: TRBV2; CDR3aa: CASSDRSGANVLTF
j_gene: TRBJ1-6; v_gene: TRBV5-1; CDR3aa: CASSSEGARSSPLHF
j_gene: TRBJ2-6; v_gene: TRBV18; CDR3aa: CASTWTIGANVLTF
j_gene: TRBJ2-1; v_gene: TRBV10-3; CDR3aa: CAISELGRGREIMSNEQFF
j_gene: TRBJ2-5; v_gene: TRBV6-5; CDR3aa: CASSVGPQGTQYF
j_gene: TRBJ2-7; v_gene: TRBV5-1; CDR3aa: CASSLEHRPYEQYF
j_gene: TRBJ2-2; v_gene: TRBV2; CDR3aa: CASRRSSIGTGELFF
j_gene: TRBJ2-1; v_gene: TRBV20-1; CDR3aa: CSARAGRLPGPSEQFF
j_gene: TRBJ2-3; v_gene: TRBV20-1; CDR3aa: CSARRGGTQYF
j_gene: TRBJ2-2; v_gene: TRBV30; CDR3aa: CAWGRGPGELFF
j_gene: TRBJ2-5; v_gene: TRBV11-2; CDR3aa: CASSLGLAAQETQYF
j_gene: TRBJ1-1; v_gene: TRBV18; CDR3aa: CASSERNTGSTEAFF
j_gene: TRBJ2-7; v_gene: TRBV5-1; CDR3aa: CASSLVPGPYEQYF
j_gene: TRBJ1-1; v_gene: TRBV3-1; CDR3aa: CASSQGGQAVTEAFF
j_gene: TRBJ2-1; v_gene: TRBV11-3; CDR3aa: CASSLTAIAGSNEQFF
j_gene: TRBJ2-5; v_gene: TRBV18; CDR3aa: CASSPRQGSQETQYF
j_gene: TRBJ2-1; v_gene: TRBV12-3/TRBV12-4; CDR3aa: CASSWGTSGSLEQFF
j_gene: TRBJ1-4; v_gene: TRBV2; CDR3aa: CASRTGGGGEKLFF
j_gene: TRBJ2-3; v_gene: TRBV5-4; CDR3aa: CASSPGGFVITDTQYF
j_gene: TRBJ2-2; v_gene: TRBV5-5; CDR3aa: CASQWMNTGELFF
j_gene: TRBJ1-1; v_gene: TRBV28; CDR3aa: CASSSRGEITEAFF
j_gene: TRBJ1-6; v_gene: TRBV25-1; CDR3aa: CASGTLGNSPLHF
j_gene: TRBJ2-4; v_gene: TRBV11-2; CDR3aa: CASSSIRGGLAKNIQYF
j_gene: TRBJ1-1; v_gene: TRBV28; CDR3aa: CASPKGGTGGEAFF
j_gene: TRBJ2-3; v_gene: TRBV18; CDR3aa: CASSPVPGQEYF
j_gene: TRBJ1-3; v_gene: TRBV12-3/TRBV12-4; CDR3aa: CASSTPRDRNSGNTIYF